Each of the 19 T cell receptor beta chains below was sequenced from the same sample in a study of technical replicates of blood from a few donors. This table comes from immunoSEQ multiplex PCR, and its TCRdb copy is limited to in-frame clones, with some not included. The table has about 81,000 clones, about 96% seen once. Material: T cells isolated from PBMCs. The source is a human donor in good health.

The chain carries TRBV28 and TRBJ1-2; TRBD1 might be the D (5 bases). The CDR3 consists of 14 residues. Germline lookup yields CDR1 MDHEN and CDR2 SYDVKM. V was trimmed by 3 bases and J by 7 bases, leaving 15 bases between them. CDR3 DNA: TGTGCCAGCAGTTTGCCGGGGGATGCGTCTGGCTACACCTTC. This encodes CASSLPGDASGYTF.

The J gene is TRBJ1-2, the V gene TRBV6-5; D not resolved. V was pared by 4 bases and J by 5 bases, with 8 bases between. The V gene's germline CDR1 is MNHEY and CDR2 SVGAGI. CDR3 length equals 12 residues. The CDR3 loop reads CASSLDRYGYTF. CDR3 in DNA: TGTGCCAGCAGTTTAGATCGGTATGGCTACACCTTC.

The chain employs TRBV7-9 and TRBJ2-6; no clear D gene. The CDR3 consists of 17 residues. Trimming took off 4 bases at V and 0 bases at J, with 13 bases between the two ends. The V gene's germline CDR1 is SEHNR and CDR2 FQNEAQ (reference sequence). CDR3 nucleotide sequence: TGTGCCAGCAGCTCCTCGTCCGCTAGCTCTGGGGCCAACGTCCTGACTTTC. Protein product: CASSSSSASSGANVLTF.

This chain uses TRBV19 with TRBJ2-2; TRBD1 matches 7 bases. The length of the CDR3 is 15 residues. Trimming at V came to 2 bases and at J to 0 bases, leaving 0 bases not matched to a gene. Germline CDR1 reads LNHDA; CDR2 reads SQIVND (reference sequence). CDR3 loop: CASSITGANTGELFF. CDR3 sequence (DNA): TGTGCCAGTAGTATAACAGGGGCGAACACCGGGGAGCTGTTTTTT. The full variable domain, with the rest looked up from reference TRBV19 and TRBJ2-2, is DGGITQSPKYLFRKEGQNVTLSCEQNLNHDAMYWYRQDPGQGLRLIYYSQIVNDFQKGDIAEGYSVSREKKESFPLTVTSAQKNPTAFYLCASSITGANTGELFFGEGSRLTVL.

This chain uses TRBV5-4 with TRBJ1-3; possible D gene TRBD1, 5 bases. Deletions cut 2 bases from V and 0 bases from J, with 9 bases between. This CDR3 has 15 amino acids. Germline CDR1 and CDR2: SGHNT and YYREEE (reference sequence). The CDR3 loop is CASSFGGNSGNTIYF. The DNA of the CDR3 is TGTGCCAGCAGCTTCGGGGGGAACTCTGGAAACACCATATATTTT.

The CDR3 nucleotides read TGCGCCAGCAGCTTCAAATCGGGACAGGGATTCGGGTATAGCTACGAGCAGTACTTC. This codes for CASSFKSGQGFGYSYEQYF. The chain has TRBV5-1 and TRBJ2-7; 9 nucleotides line up with TRBD1. J lost 3 bases, V lost 2 bases, and 18 bases had no gene match. Germline loops: CDR1 SGHRS, CDR2 YFSETQ. This CDR3 has 19 amino acids. Full variable domain (rest looked up from reference TRBV5-1 and TRBJ2-7): KAGVTQTPRYLIKTRGQQVTLSCSPISGHRSVSWYQQTPGQGLQFLFEYFSETQRNKGNFPGRFSGRQFSNSRSEMNVSTLELGDSALYLCASSFKSGQGFGYSYEQYFGPGTRLTVT.

The rearrangement joins TRBV30 to TRBJ2-3, with 10 bases identical to TRBD2. The CDR3 has 15 amino acids. Germline trimming cut 2 bases from V and 4 bases from J; bases unmatched to any gene: 6. The V gene's germline CDR1 is GTSNPN and CDR2 SVGIG (reference sequence). CDR3 in amino acids: CAWSSGGADADTQYF. The CDR3 coding sequence is TGTGCCTGGAGTAGCGGGGGGGCTGATGCAGATACGCAGTATTTT.

The chain joins TRBV5-1 to TRBJ2-7; maybe TRBD1 (6 bases). V was trimmed by 5 bases and J by 0 bases, leaving 15 bases between them. Germline V gene lookup returns CDR1 SGHRS and CDR2 YFSETQ. The CDR3 has 15 residues. CDR3 nucleotide sequence: TGCGCCAGCAGTTCAGGGGCCGGCTACTCCTACGAGCAGTACTTC. This gives the protein CASSSGAGYSYEQYF.

The chain couples TRBV19 to TRBJ2-3; 13 bases match TRBD2. The CDR3 extends over 21 amino acids. Germline values: CDR1 LNHDA, CDR2 SQIVND (reference sequence). V gave up 6 bases and J gave up 5 bases; unmatched junction bases: 23. CDR3 nucleotides: TGTGCCAGTAGGCATTTAAACCGGGGATCTCAGACTAGCGGGGGGAAAGATACGCAGTATTTT. As protein: CASRHLNRGSQTSGGKDTQYF.

V gene TRBV18 combines with J gene TRBJ2-1, with 9 bases lining up with TRBD2. The V gene's germline CDR1 is KGHSH and CDR2 LQKENI. The CDR3 runs to 17 residues. J was trimmed by 11 bases and V by 4 bases; bases with no gene match: 18. The CDR3 region is CASSLNRGGALLVKQFF. The CDR3 DNA reads as TGTGCCAGCTCACTTAACCGCGGGGGGGCCTTGTTGGTGAAGCAGTTCTTC.

The chain is built from TRBV7-9 and TRBJ2-3; the D is unclear. There are 15 residues in the CDR3. Germline CDR1 and CDR2: SEHNR and FQNEAQ (reference sequence). The ends were cut back, 0 bases at V and 0 bases at J, with 7 bases in the middle. The CDR3 DNA is TGTGCCAGCAGCTTAGCGGCTCCTAGCACAGATACGCAGTATTTT. Protein product: CASSLAAPSTDTQYF.

This chain uses TRBV2 with TRBJ2-1; D perhaps matches TRBD2 (6 bases). CDR1 is SNHLY and CDR2 is FYNNEI in the germline V gene. V dropped 7 bases and J dropped 2 bases, with 12 bases sitting between them. The CDR3 loop spans 14 amino acids. The CDR3 sequence: CASKTEGAYNEQFF. Here the CDR3 DNA reads TGTGCCAGCAAGACGGAGGGTGCCTACAATGAGCAGTTCTTC. Full variable domain (missing parts from reference TRBV2 and TRBJ2-1): EPEVTQTPSHQVTQMGQEVILRCVPISNHLYFYWYRQILGQKVEFLVSFYNNEISEKSEIFDDQFSVERPDGSNFTLKIRSTKLEDSAMYFCASKTEGAYNEQFFGPGTRLTVL.

The V gene is TRBV23-1, the J gene TRBJ1-3; D gene unclear. TRBV23-1 is treated as an ORF (open reading frame) with a function not yet certain. Trimming removed 0 bases from V and 0 bases from J, with 9 bases in between. The CDR3 covers 16 residues. CDR3 amino acids: CASSQSTAISGNTIYF. CDR3 bases: TGCGCCAGCAGTCAATCCACAGCTATCTCTGGAAACACCATATATTTT.

V usage is TRBV28 and J usage is TRBJ1-1, with 7 bases lining up with TRBD1. V was clipped by 1 base and J by 7 bases; unmatched bases: 9. Germline assignment: CDR1 MDHEN and CDR2 SYDVKM. The CDR3 length is 15 residues. CDR3 nucleotides: TGTGCCAGCAGTTTATTCCTATTCCAGGGGGATGAAGCTTTCTTT. Protein sequence: CASSLFLFQGDEAFF.

This chain joins TRBV28 and TRBJ2-3, with D unresolved. V was clipped by 7 bases and J by 4 bases, with 6 bases between them. The germline V gene encodes CDR1 MDHEN and CDR2 SYDVKM. The CDR3 contains 11 residues. CDR3 loop: CASKLSDTQYF. DNA for the CDR3: TGTGCCAGCAAGCTCTCAGATACGCAGTATTTT.

V gene TRBV2 combines with J gene TRBJ2-5; D call uncertain. The CDR3 has 13 amino acids. V dropped 9 bases and J dropped 0 bases, with 11 bases sitting between them. CDR1 is SNHLY, CDR2 FYNNEI, per germline. DNA for the CDR3: TGTGCCAGTAGCAGACGGTACCAAGAGACCCAGTACTTC. Translated: CASSRRYQETQYF.

V gene TRBV5-8 combines with J gene TRBJ1-2; tentatively, D is TRBD1 (6 bases). The V gene's germline CDR1 is SGHTS and CDR2 YDEGEE. This CDR3 is 15 amino acids long. With 3 bases removed from V and 4 bases from J, the gap between germline ends came to 16 bases. The CDR3 DNA sequence: TGTGCCAGCAGCTCCACAGGGAACACAGCCTATGGCTACACCTTC. Amino acids: CASSSTGNTAYGYTF.

The genes are TRBV30 and TRBJ2-1; D not resolved. This CDR3 has 13 amino acids. Trimming left V 2 bases short and J 0 bases short, with 5 bases between. Germline CDR1 and CDR2: GTSNPN and SVGIG (reference sequence). Here the CDR3 reads CAWSLSSYNEQFF. As DNA, the CDR3 is TGTGCCTGGAGTTTGAGCTCCTACAATGAGCAGTTCTTC.

The chain has TRBV30 and TRBJ1-1; TRBD1 matches at 9 bases. The J segment lost 6 bases and the V segment lost 5 bases, leaving 7 bases of the junction unmatched. CDR3 length: 13 residues. From germline, CDR1 is GTSNPN and CDR2 SVGIG (reference sequence). Here the CDR3 reads CAWSTGGLPEAFF. CDR3 bases: TGTGCCTGGTCTACAGGGGGCCTGCCTGAAGCTTTCTTT.